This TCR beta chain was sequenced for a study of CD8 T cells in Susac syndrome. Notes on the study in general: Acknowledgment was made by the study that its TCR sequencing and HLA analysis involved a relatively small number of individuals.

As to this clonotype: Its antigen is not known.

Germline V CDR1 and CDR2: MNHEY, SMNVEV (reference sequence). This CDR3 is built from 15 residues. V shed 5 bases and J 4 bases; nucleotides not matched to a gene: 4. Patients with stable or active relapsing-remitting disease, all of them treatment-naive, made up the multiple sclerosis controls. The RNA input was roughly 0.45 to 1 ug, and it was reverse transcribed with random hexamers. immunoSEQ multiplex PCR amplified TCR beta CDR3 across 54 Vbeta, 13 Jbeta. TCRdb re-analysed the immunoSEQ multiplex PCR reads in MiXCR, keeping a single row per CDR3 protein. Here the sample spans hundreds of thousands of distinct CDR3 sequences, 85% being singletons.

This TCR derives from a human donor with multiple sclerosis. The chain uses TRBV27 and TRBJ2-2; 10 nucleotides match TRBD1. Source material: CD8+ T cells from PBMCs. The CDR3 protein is CASSAGTGATGELFF. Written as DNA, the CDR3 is TGTGCCAGCAGTGCCGGGACAGGGGCCACCGGGGAGCTGTTTTTT.